These 3 T cell receptor beta chains came from one sample sequenced in a study of cytomegalovirus exposure and HLA in healthy donors. Both 60 Vbeta primers and 13 Jbeta primers went into the PCR. Some clones are missing from TCRdb's copy, which holds only in-frame ones; the method was immunoSEQ multiplex PCR. The sample consists of around 40,000 clones, 87% of them appearing once. Sequenced input: PBMCs. These receptors were collected from a woman in her 40s in good health and CMV-seropositive.

The chain links TRBV6-1 to TRBJ2-7; the match to TRBD2 covers 9 bases. The germline CDR1 and CDR2 sequences are MNHNS and SASEGT. The V and J ends lost 4 bases and 3 bases, in that order; junction bases with no gene match: 4. The CDR3 spans 14 residues. The DNA for the CDR3 is TGTGCCAGCAGTGTTCAAGCGGGGGGCTACGAGCAGTACTTC. Translation: CASSVQAGGYEQYF.

In its sample, this clone was seen once. The V and J genes are TRBV21-1 and TRBJ2-5; TRBD1 reflects the table's D call only, with no check against the DNA. TRBV21-1 represents a pseudogene. CDR3 length: 12 amino acids. CDR3 sequence: CASSTREETQYF. The CDR3 DNA sequence: TGTGCCAGCAGCACCAGGGAAGAGACCCAGTACTTC.

This clone came up a few times. The chain joins TRBV7-3 to TRBJ1-1, with D possibly matching TRBD1 (6 bases). CDR3 length equals 14 residues. The germline gives CDR1 SGHTA, CDR2 FQGTGA. V lost 1 base to trimming and J lost 3 bases, with 9 bases between them. CDR3 nucleotide sequence: TGTGCCAGCAGCTTAATGGCAGGGGACACTGAAGCTTTCTTT. It specifies CASSLMAGDTEAFF.